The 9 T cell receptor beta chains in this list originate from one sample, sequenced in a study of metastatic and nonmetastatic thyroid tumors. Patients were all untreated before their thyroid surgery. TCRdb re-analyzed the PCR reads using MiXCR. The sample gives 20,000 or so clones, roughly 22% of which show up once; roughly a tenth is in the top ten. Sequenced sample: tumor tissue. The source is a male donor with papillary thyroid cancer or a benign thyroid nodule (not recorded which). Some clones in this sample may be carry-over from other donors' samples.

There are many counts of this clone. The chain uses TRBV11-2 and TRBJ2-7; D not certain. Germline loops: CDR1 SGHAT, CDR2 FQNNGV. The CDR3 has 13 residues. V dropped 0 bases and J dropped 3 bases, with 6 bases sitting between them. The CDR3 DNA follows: TGTGCCAGCAGCTTAGAAGCCGGCTACGAGCAGTACTTC. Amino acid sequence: CASSLEAGYEQYF.

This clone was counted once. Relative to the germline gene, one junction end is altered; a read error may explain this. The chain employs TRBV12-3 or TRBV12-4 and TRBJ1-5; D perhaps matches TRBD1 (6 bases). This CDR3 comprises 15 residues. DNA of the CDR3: TGTGCCAGCAGTCTTGGACAGCTCAGCAAACAGCCCCAGCATTTT. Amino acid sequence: CASSLGQLSKQPQHF.

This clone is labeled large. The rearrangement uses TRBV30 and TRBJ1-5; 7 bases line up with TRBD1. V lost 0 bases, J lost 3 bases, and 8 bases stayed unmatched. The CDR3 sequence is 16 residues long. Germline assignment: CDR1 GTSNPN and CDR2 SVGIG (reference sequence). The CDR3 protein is CAWSVYRTGINQPQHF. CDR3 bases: TGTGCCTGGAGTGTATACAGGACAGGAATCAATCAGCCCCAGCATTTT.

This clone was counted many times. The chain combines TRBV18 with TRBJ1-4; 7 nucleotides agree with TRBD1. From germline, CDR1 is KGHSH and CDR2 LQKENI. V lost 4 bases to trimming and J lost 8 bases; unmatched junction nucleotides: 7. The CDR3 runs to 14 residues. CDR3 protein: CASSLQQGNEKLFF. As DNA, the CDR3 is TGTGCCAGCTCACTCCAACAGGGGAACGAAAAACTGTTTTTT.

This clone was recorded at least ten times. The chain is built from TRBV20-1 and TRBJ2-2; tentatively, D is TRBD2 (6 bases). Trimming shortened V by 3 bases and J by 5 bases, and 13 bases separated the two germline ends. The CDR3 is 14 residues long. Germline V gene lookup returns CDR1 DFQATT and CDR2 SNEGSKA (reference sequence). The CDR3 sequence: CSASLEGRTGELFF. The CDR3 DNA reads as TGCAGTGCTAGTTTGGAGGGCCGTACCGGGGAGCTGTTTTTT.

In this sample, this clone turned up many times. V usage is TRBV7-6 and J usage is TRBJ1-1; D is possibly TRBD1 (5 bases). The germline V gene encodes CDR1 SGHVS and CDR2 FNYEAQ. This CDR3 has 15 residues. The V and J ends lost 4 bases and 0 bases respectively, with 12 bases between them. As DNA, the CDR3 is TGTGCCAGCAGCTCAAGACAGAACCTGAACACTGAAGCTTTCTTT. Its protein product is CASSSRQNLNTEAFF.

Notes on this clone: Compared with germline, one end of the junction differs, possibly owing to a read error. This CDR3 is CAISLDLSPLHF. CDR3 nucleotide sequence: TGTGCCATCAGCTTAGACTTGTCCCCCCTCCACTTT. The J gene is TRBJ1-6, the V gene TRBV7-2; D not resolved. The germline gives CDR1 SGHTA, CDR2 FQGNSA. The CDR3 totals 12 residues.

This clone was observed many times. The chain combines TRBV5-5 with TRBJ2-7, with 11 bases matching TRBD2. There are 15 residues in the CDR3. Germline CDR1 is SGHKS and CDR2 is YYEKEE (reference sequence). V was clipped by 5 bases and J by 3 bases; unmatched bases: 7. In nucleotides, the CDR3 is TGTGCCAGCAGACGTACTAGCGGGGGATTCTACGAGCAGTACTTC. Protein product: CASRRTSGGFYEQYF.

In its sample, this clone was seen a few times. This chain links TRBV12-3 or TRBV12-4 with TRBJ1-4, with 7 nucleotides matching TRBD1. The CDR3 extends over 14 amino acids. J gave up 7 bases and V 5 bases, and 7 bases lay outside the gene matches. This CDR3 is CASSPSGQPEKLFF. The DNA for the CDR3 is TGTGCCAGCAGTCCCTCGGGACAGCCTGAAAAACTGTTTTTT.